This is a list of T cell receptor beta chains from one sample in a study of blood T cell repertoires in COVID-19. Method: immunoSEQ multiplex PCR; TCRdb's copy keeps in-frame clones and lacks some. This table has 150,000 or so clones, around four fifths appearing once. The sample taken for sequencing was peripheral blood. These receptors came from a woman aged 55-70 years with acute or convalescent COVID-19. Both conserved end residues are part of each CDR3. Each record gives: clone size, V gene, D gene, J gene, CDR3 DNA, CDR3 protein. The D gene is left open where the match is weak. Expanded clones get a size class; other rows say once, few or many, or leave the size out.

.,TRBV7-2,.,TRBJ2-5,TGTGCCAGCAGCTCCAGGGTCCAAGAGACCCAGTACTTC,CASSSRVQETQYF
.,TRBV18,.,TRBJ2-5,TGTGCCAGCTCACCCTATATAGACCAAGAGACCCAGTACTTC,CASSPYIDQETQYF
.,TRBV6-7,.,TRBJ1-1,TGTGCCAGCAGAGGGCCCGGGACAAGCTGTAGAATAGCTTTCTTT,CASRGPGTSCRIAFF
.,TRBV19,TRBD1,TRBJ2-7,TGTGCCAGTAGTATAGACAGGGGGTACGAGCAGTACTTC,CASSIDRGYEQYF
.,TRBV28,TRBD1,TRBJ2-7,TGTGCCAGCTCGACGGCGGGGAGACAGGGGGGCTACGAGCAGTACTTC,CASSTAGRQGGYEQYF
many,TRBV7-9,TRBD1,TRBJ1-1,TGTGCCAGCAGCCCCCCACGGGGGACAGACACTGAAGCTTTCTTT,CASSPPRGTDTEAFF
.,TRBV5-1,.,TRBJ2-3,TGCGCCAGCAGCTTGGCGGCGGGAGATACGCAGTATTTT,CASSLAAGDTQYF
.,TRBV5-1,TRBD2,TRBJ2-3,TGCGCCAGCGTGGCCCTAGGCGGGGGGGCTGGAGATACGCAGTATTTT,CASVALGGGAGDTQYF
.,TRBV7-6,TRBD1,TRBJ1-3,TGTGCCAGCAGCTTAAACAGGGGAACTGGAAACACCATATATTTT,CASSLNRGTGNTIYF
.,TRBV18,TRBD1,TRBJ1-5,TGTGCCAGCTCACCACCAGGGACAGTAGAGCGGCCCCAGCATTTT,CASSPPGTVERPQHF
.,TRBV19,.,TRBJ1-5,TGTGCCAGTAGTATAGATCTTGGGACTCCCTCGGCCCAGCATTTT,CASSIDLGTPSAQHF
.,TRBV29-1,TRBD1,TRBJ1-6,TGCAGCGTAAAAGACAGGGTTAATTCACCCCTCCACTTT,CSVKDRVNSPLHF
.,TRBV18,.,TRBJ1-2,TGTGCCAGCTCACCTTCAGGGAACTATGGCTACACCTTC,CASSPSGNYGYTF
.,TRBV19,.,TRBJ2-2,TGTGCCAGTAGTGGGTCGGGCAGGGGCACCGGGGAGCTGTTTTTT,CASSGSGRGTGELFF
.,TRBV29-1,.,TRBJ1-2,TGCAGCGTTCTTCGGGACTCATCGGATGGCTACACCTTC,CSVLRDSSDGYTF
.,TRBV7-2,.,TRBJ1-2,TGTGCCAGCAGTGTCCGCCAGGGTACGGCCTACACCTTC,CASSVRQGTAYTF
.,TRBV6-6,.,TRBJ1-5,TGTGCCAGCAACCGGGACACCAATCAGCCCCAGCATTTT,CASNRDTNQPQHF
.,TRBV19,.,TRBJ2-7,TGTGCCAGTAGTTGGGGCCACGAGCAGTACTTC,CASSWGHEQYF
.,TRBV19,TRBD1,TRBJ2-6,TGTGCCAGTCGAGGACAGGGGTCTCCTGGGGCCAACGTCCTGACTTTC,CASRGQGSPGANVLTF
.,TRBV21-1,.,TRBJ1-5,TGTGCCAGCAGCAAAGGCTGGGGGGGCAGCAATCAGCCCCAGCATTTT,CASSKGWGGSNQPQHF
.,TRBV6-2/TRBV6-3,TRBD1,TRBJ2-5,TGTGCCAGCAGTTACTGGGACAGGGTGAGAGAGACCCAGTACTTC,CASSYWDRVRETQYF
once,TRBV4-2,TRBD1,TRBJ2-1,TGTGCCAGCAGCCAAGATCCGACAGGGGGTATTGGCAATGAGCAGTTCTTC,CASSQDPTGGIGNEQFF